The 18 T cell receptor beta chains below come from one sample, sequenced in a study of neurological immune-mediated disorders. TCRdb recomputed calls from the 5' RACE reads with MiXCR, one row per CDR3 protein. The sample yields roughly 15,000 distinct CDR3 sequences, approximately 3.7% seen once. Sequencing used CD8+ T cells from blood. Source of these receptors: a middle-aged woman in good health.

This clonotype is labeled as medium-sized. The CDR3 loop is CASSPAAGGTDTQYF. Written as DNA, the CDR3 is TGTGCCAGCAGCCCCGCCGCCGGCGGCACAGATACGCAGTATTTT. This chain uses TRBV7-9 with TRBJ2-3, with D uncertain. The V gene's germline CDR1 is SEHNR and CDR2 FQNEAQ (reference sequence). V lost 5 bases and J lost 1, with 13 bases in between. The CDR3 totals 15 residues.

This clonotype was counted many times. This rearrangement joins TRBV29-1 to TRBJ2-1; 8 positions match TRBD1. With 6 bases clipped from V and 3 bases from J, the junction kept 10 bases outside the gene matches. The CDR3 consists of 15 residues. The germline CDR1 and CDR2 sequences are SQVTM and ANQGSEA. The CDR3 protein is CSVPGPGQVYNEQFF. In DNA, the CDR3 is TGCAGCGTCCCCGGTCCGGGACAGGTCTACAATGAGCAGTTCTTC.

This clonotype has a count of ten or more. DNA of the CDR3: TGTGCCAGCAGCTCTATTCAAGGACAGGGGGGAGAGACCCAGTACTTC. It yields the protein CASSSIQGQGGETQYF. V usage is TRBV5-6 and J usage is TRBJ2-5, with TRBD1 identical over 10 bases. The CDR3 runs 16 residues. Looked up from germline, CDR1 is SGHDT and CDR2 is YYEEEE. J lost 4 bases, V lost 3 bases, and 9 bases had no gene match.

This clonotype came up many times. V usage is TRBV27 and J usage is TRBJ2-3; 10 nucleotides agree with TRBD2. The germline V gene encodes CDR1 MNHEY and CDR2 SMNVEV (reference sequence). Trimming removed 5 bases from V and 2 bases from J; junction bases left unmatched: 7. This CDR3 contains 16 residues. DNA of the CDR3: TGTGCCAGCAGTCCAACGACTAGCGGGTTCACAGATACGCAGTATTTT. Residues: CASSPTTSGFTDTQYF.

This clonotype was seen many times. This chain links TRBV6-2 or TRBV6-3 with TRBJ2-6; D is unresolved. This CDR3 is built from 15 residues. Trimming pared 5 bases from V and 1 base from J, leaving 9 bases between. Germline V gene data show CDR1 as MNHEY and CDR2 as SVGEGT. The CDR3 nucleotides are TGTGCCAGCAGTAACCAGGTGTCTGGGGCCAACGTCCTGACTTTC. It codes for CASSNQVSGANVLTF.

This clonotype occurred many times. The chain is built from TRBV7-8 and TRBJ2-7, with 10 positions matching TRBD2. Per the germline V gene, CDR1 is SGHVS and CDR2 is FQNEAQ. CDR3 size: 16 residues. V shed 6 bases, J shed 4 bases, and the junction held 12 bases outside the gene matches. CDR3 DNA sequence: TGTGCCAGCAGACAGACATCTAGCGGGAGTCTGTACGAGCAGTACTTC. Its translation: CASRQTSSGSLYEQYF. Complete variable domain (other parts from reference TRBV7-8 and TRBJ2-7): GAGVSQSPRYKVAKRGQDVALRCDPISGHVSLFWYQQALGQGPEFLTYFQNEAQLDKSGLPSDRFFAERPEGSVSTLKIQRTQQEDSAVYLCASRQTSSGSLYEQYFGPGTRLTVT.

This clonotype has a count of ten or more. The rearrangement uses TRBV29-1 and TRBJ2-2; TRBD1 matches 8 bases. This CDR3 spans 18 amino acids. V lost 3 bases and J lost 4; bases outside the gene matches: 16. Germline CDR1 is SQVTM and CDR2 is ANQGSEA. The CDR3 loop reads CSVEAPGTGSWSTGELFF. The CDR3 DNA reads as TGCAGCGTTGAGGCCCCAGGGACAGGCAGTTGGAGCACCGGGGAGCTGTTTTTT.

Ten or more counts support this clonotype. The CDR3 DNA reads as TGTGCCAGCAGTTACTCCGAGGTAGAGCCCCAGCATTTT. Protein: CASSYSEVEPQHF. The V and J genes are TRBV6-6 and TRBJ1-5; D is unresolved. Germline V gene lookup returns CDR1 MNHNY and CDR2 SVGAGI (reference sequence). V shed 0 bases and J shed 8 bases, with 8 bases lying between them. The CDR3 contains 13 residues.

This clonotype showed up many times. The chain joins TRBV10-3 to TRBJ2-5; a weak D match, TRBD2 (6 bases). This CDR3 is built from 15 residues. Trimming took off 6 bases at V and 3 bases at J, with 17 bases between the two ends. Germline CDR1 reads ENHRY; CDR2 reads SYGVKD. In DNA, the CDR3 is TGTGCCATCAGCCGGAGGGGACTGCGAGAAGAGACCCAGTACTTC. Its translation is CAISRRGLREETQYF.

This clonotype was found many times. The rearrangement links TRBV11-2 to TRBJ2-6; tentatively, D is TRBD1 (7 bases). From germline, CDR1 is SGHAT and CDR2 FQNNGV. The CDR3 runs 17 residues. With 5 bases removed from V and 0 bases from J, the gap between germline ends came to 14 bases. In DNA form, the CDR3 reads TGTGCCAGCAGCGGCGGGACAGTACACTCTGGGGCCAACGTCCTGACTTTC. Its protein is CASSGGTVHSGANVLTF.

This clonotype showed up many times. The V gene is TRBV3-2, the J gene TRBJ2-7. TRBV3-2 is flagged as a pseudogene. CDR3 length: 13 amino acids. The CDR3 reads CASSQDKTEEQYF. CDR3 DNA: TGTGCCAGCAGCCAAGATAAAACGGAAGAGCAGTACTTC.

This clonotype was observed at least ten times. The chain is built from TRBV3-1 and TRBJ2-7; 10 nucleotides agree with TRBD1. Germline CDR1 reads LGHDT; CDR2 reads YNNKEL (reference sequence). This CDR3 contains 15 residues. With 4 bases clipped from V and 6 bases from J, the junction kept 9 bases outside the gene matches. CDR3 amino acids: CASSPPDRGQVEQYF. CDR3 nucleotide sequence: TGTGCCAGCAGCCCCCCAGACAGGGGGCAGGTCGAGCAGTACTTC.

This clonotype was detected ten times or more. The V gene is TRBV24-1, the J gene TRBJ2-3; no clear D gene. This CDR3 has 14 residues. CDR1 is KGHDR and CDR2 is SFDVKD in the germline V gene. The ends were cut back, 4 bases at V and 4 bases at J, with 11 bases in the middle. This chain's CDR3 is CATSEVPPADTQYF. CDR3 DNA sequence: TGTGCCACCAGTGAAGTTCCACCTGCAGATACGCAGTATTTT.

This clonotype has ten or more counts. CDR3 sequence reads: CSARLAGDYNEQFF. Written as DNA, the CDR3 is TGCAGTGCGAGATTAGCGGGAGACTACAATGAGCAGTTCTTC. This chain links TRBV20-1 with TRBJ2-1; 9 nucleotides line up with TRBD2. This CDR3 comprises 14 residues. Germline V gene data show CDR1 as DFQATT and CDR2 as SNEGSKA (reference sequence). After removal of 6 bases from V and 3 bases from J, the junction contained 6 bases not matched to a gene.

Many counts were recorded for this clonotype. The V and J genes are TRBV5-1 and TRBJ2-2; 9 nucleotides align to TRBD1. Germline values: CDR1 SGHRS, CDR2 YFSETQ. The CDR3 spans 16 residues. V was pared by 2 bases and J by 9 bases, with 11 bases of the junction left unmatched. CDR3 sequence reads: CASSFTGGADGRELFF. The CDR3 DNA reads TGCGCCAGCAGCTTCACAGGGGGCGCAGATGGGCGGGAGCTGTTTTTT. Looking up the rest from reference TRBV5-1 and TRBJ2-2 gives the full variable domain: KAGVTQTPRYLIKTRGQQVTLSCSPISGHRSVSWYQQTPGQGLQFLFEYFSETQRNKGNFPGRFSGRQFSNSRSEMNVSTLELGDSALYLCASSFTGGADGRELFFGEGSRLTVL.

This clonotype was seen at least ten times. The V gene is TRBV27, the J gene TRBJ1-1; TRBD1 agrees at 10 bases. Trimming at V came to 6 bases and at J to 1 base, leaving 8 bases not matched to a gene. The CDR3 is 16 amino acids. Germline CDR1 reads MNHEY; CDR2 reads SMNVEV (reference sequence). CDR3 amino acids: CASRTVTGGTNTEAFF. In nucleotides, the CDR3 is TGTGCCAGCAGAACTGTGACAGGGGGCACGAACACTGAAGCTTTCTTT.

This clonotype was observed at least ten times. V is TRBV7-3 and J is TRBJ2-1; D gene uncertain. V dropped 0 bases and J dropped 0 bases, with 9 bases sitting between them. The CDR3 has 16 residues. Germline-derived CDR1 and CDR2 are SGHTA and FQGTGA. CDR3 amino acids: CASSLTVGSSYNEQFF. In DNA form, the CDR3 reads TGTGCCAGCAGCTTAACGGTCGGTAGCTCCTACAATGAGCAGTTCTTC.

In this sample, this clonotype is medium-sized. J is TRBJ1-2 and V is TRBV29-1, with TRBD1 matching over 12 bases. From germline, CDR1 is SQVTM and CDR2 ANQGSEA. With V trimmed by 7 bases and J by 6 bases, 9 bases remained unmatched. The CDR3 consists of 14 residues. DNA for the CDR3: TGCAGCGGGGGGACAGGGGGCATTTCGGATGGCTACACCTTC. Its translation: CSGGTGGISDGYTF.